The clone carrying this T cell receptor (beta chain) was observed many times. This sample is part of a study of regulatory T cells in long-lasting Graves disease. Time point described: newly diagnosed GD, antithyroid drugs for less than 3 months. Isolated PBMC RNA provided the starting material for the TCR library. CDR1 SGHAT and CDR2 FQNNGV come from the germline V gene. Trimming shortened V by 4 bases and J by 1 base, and 7 bases separated the two germline ends. The CDR3 is made up of 14 amino acids. Library construction for TCR beta used iRepertoire HTBI primers and Arm-PCR of CDR3 regions. In TCRdb, the multiplex PCR reads were re-called with MiXCR into one record per CDR3 protein. The sample holds approximately 460,000 distinct CDR3 sequences, around 17% seen once. The same sample was also studied in work on T cells in Graves' hyperthyroidism and ophthalmopathy.

The sequencing here drew on peripheral blood mononuclear cells (PBMCs), taken at new diagnosis, from a patient treated with antithyroid drugs. The V and J genes are TRBV11-2 and TRBJ1-4; D is possibly TRBD1 (5 bases). The TCR was taken from a woman younger than 45 with Graves disease. The CDR3 loop is CASSSTVTNEKLFF. Here the CDR3 DNA reads TGTGCCAGCAGCTCGACAGTAACTAATGAAAAACTGTTTTTT.